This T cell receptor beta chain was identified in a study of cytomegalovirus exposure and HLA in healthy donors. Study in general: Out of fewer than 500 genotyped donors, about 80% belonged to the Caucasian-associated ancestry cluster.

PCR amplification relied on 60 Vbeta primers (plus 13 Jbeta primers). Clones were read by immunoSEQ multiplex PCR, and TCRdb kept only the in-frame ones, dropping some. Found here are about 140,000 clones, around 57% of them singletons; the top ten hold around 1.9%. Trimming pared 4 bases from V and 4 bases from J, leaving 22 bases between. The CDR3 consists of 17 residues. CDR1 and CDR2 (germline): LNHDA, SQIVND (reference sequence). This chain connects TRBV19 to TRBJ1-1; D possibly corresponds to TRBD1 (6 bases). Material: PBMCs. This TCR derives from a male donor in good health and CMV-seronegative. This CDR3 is CASSRVGRDMHSTEAFF. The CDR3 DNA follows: TGTGCCAGTAGTAGAGTGGGAAGGGACATGCATAGCACTGAAGCTTTCTTT.